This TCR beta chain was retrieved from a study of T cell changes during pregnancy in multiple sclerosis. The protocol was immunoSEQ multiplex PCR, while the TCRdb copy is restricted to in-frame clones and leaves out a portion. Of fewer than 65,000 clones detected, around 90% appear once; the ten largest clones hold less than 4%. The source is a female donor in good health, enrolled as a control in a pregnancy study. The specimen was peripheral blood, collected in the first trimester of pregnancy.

The CDR3 loop is CASSLGTGFNYGYTF. DNA of the CDR3: TGCGCCAGCAGCCTGGGGACAGGATTTAACTATGGCTACACCTTC. This chain links TRBV5-1 with TRBJ1-2, with 8 bases that match TRBD1. The CDR3 is 15 amino acids. J lost 1 base, V lost 4 bases, and 6 bases had no gene match. Germline V gene lookup returns CDR1 SGHRS and CDR2 YFSETQ.